Here is one TCR beta chain with its context. The antigen remains unidentified. The sample belongs to a study of graft-versus-host responses after intestinal transplantation. Study at large: Recipients across the board were started on anti-thymocyte globulin induction, then kept on tacrolimus and steroids for approximately three years.

Study-wide results and limits: The recipient marrow held GvH clones, and some of them showed up first in ileum or blood.

Here immunoSEQ multiplex PCR was the method, and the copy in TCRdb shows in-frame clones only, minus some. This sample has about 25,000 clones; approximately 95% occur once, and the top ten carry more than 0.4%. Losses at the gene ends were 2 bases for V and 5 bases for J; bases not matched to a gene: 0. CDR3 length: 12 residues. From germline, CDR1 is SGHRS and CDR2 YFSETQ. The chain recombines TRBV5-1 with TRBJ1-1; 7 bases line up with TRBD1. This TCR derives from a human patient who received an intestinal transplant, so some T cells may come from the graft donor. This specimen was PBMCs, taken 156 days after intestinal transplant. The DNA for the CDR3 is TGCGCCAGCAGCTTACAGGGGACTGAAGCTTTCTTT. It encodes CASSLQGTEAFF.